The clone carrying this T cell receptor beta chain was recorded a few times. MiXCR, applied by TCRdb to the RACE reads, yields one record per CDR3 protein. The repertoire includes roughly 140,000 distinct CDR3 sequences, approximately 10% of them detected once, and more than 1.1% sits in the top ten. The time point: patch test 2, 6 weeks after DPC sensitization. The treatment is: therapeutic diphenylcyclopropenone sensitization with weekly scalp DPC. The record originates from a study of human T cells and chemical hapten exposure. CDR3 length: 15 residues. J lost 4 bases, V lost 6 bases, and 9 bases had no gene match. Germline V gene data show CDR1 as SGHTA and CDR2 as FQGNSA.

The rearrangement uses TRBV7-2 and TRBJ2-3; TRBD2 matches at 8 bases. The receptor's source is a woman aged 45-65 years with alopecia areata. Some clones in this sample may be carry-over from other donors' samples. The specimen comprised whole blood, sampled in connection with sensitization to the hapten diphenylcyclopropenone (DPC). The CDR3 is CASRGAGAFPDTQYF. CDR3 in DNA: TGTGCCAGCAGAGGAGCGGGGGCCTTCCCAGATACGCAGTATTTT. Combining the CDR3 with reference TRBV7-2 and TRBJ2-3 gives the whole variable domain GAGVSQSPSNKVTEKGKDVELRCDPISGHTALYWYRQSLGQGLEFLIYFQGNSAPDKSGLPSDRFSAERTGGSVSTLTIQRTQQEDSAVYLCASRGAGAFPDTQYFGPGTRLTVL.